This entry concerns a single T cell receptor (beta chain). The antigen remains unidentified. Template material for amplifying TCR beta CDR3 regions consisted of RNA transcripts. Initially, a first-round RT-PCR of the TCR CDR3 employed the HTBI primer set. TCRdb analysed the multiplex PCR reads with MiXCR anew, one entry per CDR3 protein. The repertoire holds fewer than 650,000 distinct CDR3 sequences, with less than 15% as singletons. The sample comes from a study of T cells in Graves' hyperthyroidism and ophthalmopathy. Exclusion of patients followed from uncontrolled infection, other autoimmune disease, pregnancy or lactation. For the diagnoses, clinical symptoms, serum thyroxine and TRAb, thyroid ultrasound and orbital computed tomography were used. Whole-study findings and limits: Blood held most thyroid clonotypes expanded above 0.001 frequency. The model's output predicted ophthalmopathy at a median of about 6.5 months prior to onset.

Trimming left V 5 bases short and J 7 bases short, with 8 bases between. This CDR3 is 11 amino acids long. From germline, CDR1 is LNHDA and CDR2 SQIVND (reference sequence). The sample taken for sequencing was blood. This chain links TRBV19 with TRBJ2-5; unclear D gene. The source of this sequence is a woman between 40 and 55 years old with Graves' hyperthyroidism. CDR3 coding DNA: TGTGCCAGTAGTGCCGGTGGGACCCAGTACTTC. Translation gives CASSAGGTQYF. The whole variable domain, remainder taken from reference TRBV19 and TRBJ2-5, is DGGITQSPKYLFRKEGQNVTLSCEQNLNHDAMYWYRQDPGQGLRLIYYSQIVNDFQKGDIAEGYSVSREKKESFPLTVTSAQKNPTAFYLCASSAGGTQYFGPGTRLLVL.